The rows below give T cell receptor beta chains drawn from one sample of a study of blood T cells in healthy people across ages. TCRdb ran MiXCR on the 5' RACE reads and lists one entry per CDR3 protein. The repertoire holds about 640,000 distinct CDR3 sequences, with roughly 58% as singletons. The sample was blood. These TCRs come from a man aged 55 to 70 in good health. The conserved cysteine and the conserved F or W are not part of the CDR3 here.

>TRBJ2-7|TRBV10-3
ATQPSVESYEQY
>TRBJ1-2|TRBV10-3
AISEGMDYYGYT
>TRBJ1-2|TRBV6-5
ASSYSRGLGYGYT
>TRBJ2-1|TRBV7-7
ASSLAPGQGTHNEQF
>TRBJ2-7|TRBV10-2
ASSEGAGGPYEQY
>TRBJ1-1|TRBV3-1
ASSGQVMGTEAF
>TRBJ1-1|TRBV20-1
SARANEGALNTEAF
>TRBJ2-5|TRBV12-3/TRBV12-4
ASSLRGTEETQY
>TRBJ2-5|TRBV6-2/TRBV6-3
ASSYGKETQY
>TRBJ1-6|TRBV4-1
ASSQDTGGRSPLH
>.|TRBV9
ASSVDLVVYEQY
>TRBJ2-2|TRBV28
ASRSAGRTGELF
>TRBJ1-2|TRBV7-3
ASSLTPTDRAGYT
>TRBJ2-4|TRBV15
TTSRPSSGGQNIQY
>TRBJ1-6|TRBV3-1
ASSQDRLRGSPPH
>TRBJ2-1|TRBV20-1
SAPSSGGEDNEQF
>TRBJ1-6|TRBV6-6
ASSYVGFNSPLH
>TRBJ1-2|TRBV7-2
ASSLASVSGYT
>TRBJ2-3|TRBV29-1
SVELTVRTDTQY
>TRBJ2-3|TRBV2
ASSRDFTSTDTQY